A single sample is the source of the 6 T cell receptor beta chains below, sequenced in a study of blood T cell repertoires in COVID-19. Assay used: immunoSEQ multiplex PCR; TCRdb lists only in-frame clones, some missing. The sample yields around 330,000 clones, 85% seen once. The sample consisted of PBMCs or T cells enriched from blood (not recorded which). The source is a woman in her twenties or thirties who had been exposed to COVID-19.

Only a few counts were recorded for this clone. V and J are TRBV11-2 and TRBJ1-5; 7 nucleotides agree with TRBD1. The trim removed 0 bases at V and 4 bases at J, leaving 3 bases unmatched. Germline V gene sequence: CDR1 SGHAT, CDR2 FQNNGV. The CDR3 is 15 residues long. The CDR3 nucleotides are TGTGCCAGCAGCTTAGATGGGACAGTAAATCAGCCCCAGCATTTT. Encoded protein: CASSLDGTVNQPQHF.

The chain has TRBV10-3 and TRBJ2-5, with a possible D match to TRBD2 (6 bases). Germline V gives CDR1 ENHRY, CDR2 SYGVKD. This CDR3 has 13 amino acids. The V gene lost 3 bases and the J gene lost 5 bases, with 10 bases spanning the gap. For the CDR3, the DNA is TGTGCCATCAGTGAAACTAGCCGGGAGACCCAGTACTTC. This gives the protein CAISETSRETQYF.

This clone was counted once. A read error may produce the germline difference seen at one junction end. The chain employs TRBV28 and TRBJ2-5; 7 nucleotides align to TRBD1. The CDR3 extends over 12 amino acids. Germline loops: CDR1 MDHEN, CDR2 SYDVKM. The CDR3 coding sequence is TGTGCCAGCAGACAAAACAGGGGCCCCGGGGACTTC. It specifies CASRQNRGPGDF.

The chain couples TRBV3-1 (or the pseudogene TRBV3-2) to TRBJ2-3; possible D gene TRBD2, 5 bases. The CDR3 runs to 15 residues. Between the trimmed V and J ends, which lost 4 bases and 5 bases, there was a span of 16 bases. CDR1 and CDR2 (germline): LGHDT, YNNKEL (reference sequence). The CDR3 reads CASSLRRGWRDTQYF. DNA for the CDR3: TGTGCCAGCAGCCTTCGTCGGGGTTGGAGAGATACGCAGTATTTT.

This chain links TRBV12-3 or TRBV12-4 with TRBJ2-6; D is uncertain. V lost 2 bases, J lost 4 bases, and 3 bases lay in between. CDR3 length: 13 amino acids. The CDR3 here is CASSLSGANVLTF. CDR3 coding DNA: TGTGCCAGCAGTTTATCAGGGGCCAACGTCCTGACTTTC.

The J gene is TRBJ2-3, the V gene TRBV3-1 (or the pseudogene TRBV3-2), with 9 bases matching TRBD1. V shed 1 base, J shed 6 bases, and the junction held 8 bases outside the gene matches. The V gene's germline CDR1 is LGHDT and CDR2 YNNKEL (reference sequence). The CDR3 has 16 residues. The DNA for the CDR3 is TGTGCCAGCAGCCAAGGGAGGACAGGGGAACCCGATACGCAGTATTTT. It is translated as CASSQGRTGEPDTQYF.